This passage covers 2 T cell receptor beta chains from one sample sequenced in a study of PD-1 blockade in classical Hodgkin lymphoma. TCRdb's table, derived via immunoSEQ multiplex PCR, lists solely in-frame clones and lacks some. The sample carries roughly 150,000 clones, around 73% recorded once. In every patient, relapse followed autologous stem cell transplantation, while exposure to brentuximab vedotin differed. Sequenced material: peripheral blood mononuclear cells (PBMCs), taken before the second cycle of nivolumab. The source is a human donor with classical Hodgkin lymphoma.

The rearrangement joins TRBV16 to TRBJ2-7; 12 bases match TRBD2. This CDR3 has 17 residues. The V gene's germline CDR1 is KGHSY and CDR2 FQNENV. J lost 0 bases, V lost 4 bases, and 7 bases had no gene match. CDR3 sequence: CASSRTLLAGGSYEQYF. Here the CDR3 DNA reads TGTGCCAGCAGCCGGACTCTACTAGCGGGAGGCTCCTACGAGCAGTACTTC.

The chain joins TRBV6-5 to TRBJ2-7; D remains ambiguous. CDR1 MNHEY and CDR2 SVGAGI come from the germline V gene. V lost 2 bases, J lost 0 bases, and 11 bases lay in between. The CDR3 runs 15 residues. The CDR3 DNA is TGTGCCAGCAGTTACAGTCTGGGTATCTCCTACGAGCAGTACTTC. This sequence encodes CASSYSLGISYEQYF.